The 18 T cell receptor beta chains in this list originate from one sample, sequenced in a study of identical twins. TCRdb reprocessed the 5' RACE reads with MiXCR, giving one entry per CDR3 protein. The sample gives about 280,000 distinct CDR3 sequences, about 8% of which show up once; roughly 2% is in the top ten. The same specimen was also included in a second study, on yellow fever vaccine responses in identical twins.

Sequencing was performed on memory (CD45RO+) T cells sorted from blood. These receptor sequences come from a woman aged 18-29 years in good health.

This clonotype has at least ten counts. The CDR3 sequence: CSVVPRGINYNEQFF. Here the CDR3 DNA reads TGCAGCGTTGTACCAAGGGGCATAAACTACAATGAGCAGTTCTTC. The chain links TRBV29-1 to TRBJ2-1, with D possibly TRBD1 on 5 matching bases. Per the germline V gene, CDR1 is SQVTM and CDR2 is ANQGSEA. CDR3 size: 15 residues. With 4 bases removed from V and 3 bases from J, the gap between germline ends came to 16 bases.

This clonotype has a handful of counts. V and J are TRBV6-5 and TRBJ1-1, with D maybe TRBD1 (5 bases). Trimming cost V 4 bases and J 1 base, with 10 bases left between them. Germline V lookup: CDR1 MNHEY, CDR2 SVGAGI. CDR3 length: 14 amino acids. The CDR3 DNA follows: TGTGCCAGCAGTTCCCGCCAGGGGAACACTGAAGCTTTCTTT. Its translation: CASSSRQGNTEAFF.

At least ten counts were recorded for this clonotype. The germline gene is not matched at one end of the junction; a read error may be the cause. The rearrangement joins TRBV3-1 to TRBJ1-5, with unresolved D. Germline assignment: CDR1 LGHDT and CDR2 YNNKEL (reference sequence). The CDR3 length is 15 residues. The CDR3 nucleotides read TGTGCCAGCAGCCAAGATCGGCCGAGCAATGAGCCCCAGCATTTT. Translation: CASSQDRPSNEPQHF.

This clonotype was recorded a few times. The chain carries TRBV12-3 or TRBV12-4 and TRBJ2-7; a weak D match, TRBD2 (7 bases). CDR3 length: 12 residues. V lost 6 bases to trimming and J lost 8 bases, with 14 bases between them. CDR3 in DNA: TGTGCCAGCAGCTGGTCGGGGGGCAAGCAGTACTTC. This translates into CASSWSGGKQYF.

This clonotype has at least ten counts. The chain has TRBV4-2 and TRBJ2-5, with 16 bases lining up with TRBD2. J gave up 0 bases and V 4 bases, and 5 bases lay outside the gene matches. The germline V gene has CDR1 LGHNA and CDR2 YNFKEQ. The CDR3 totals 18 residues. The CDR3 DNA reads TGTGCCAGCAGCCTCTCCGGGACTAGCGGGAGGGACCAAGAGACCCAGTACTTC. Residues: CASSLSGTSGRDQETQYF.

The table lists this clonotype with many counts. The chain has TRBV29-1 and TRBJ2-5, with D maybe TRBD1 (6 bases). Germline V gene data show CDR1 as SQVTM and CDR2 as ANQGSEA. The CDR3 has 13 residues. CDR3 region: CSLSRTAQETQYF. The DNA of the CDR3 is TGCTCCTTGTCCCGGACAGCCCAAGAGACCCAGTACTTC. The full variable domain, with the rest looked up from reference TRBV29-1 and TRBJ2-5, is SAVISQKPSRDICQRGTSLTIQCQVDSQVTMMFWYRQQPGQSLTLIATANQGSEATYESGFVIDKFPISRPNLTFSTLTVSNMSPEDSSIYLCSLSRTAQETQYFGPGTRLLVL.

This clonotype was recorded at least ten times. The rearrangement joins TRBV7-2 to TRBJ2-3; the match to TRBD2 covers 9 bases. The CDR3 is 15 residues long. Germline V CDR1 and CDR2: SGHTA, FQGNSA. Germline trimming cut 11 bases from V and 2 bases from J; bases unmatched to any gene: 11. For the CDR3, the DNA is TGTGCCCTGGGGGCTAGCGGGGTACACACAGATACGCAGTATTTT. Its protein product is CALGASGVHTDTQYF.

The chain employs TRBV29-1 and TRBJ2-1; D remains ambiguous. V lost 6 bases and J lost 9, with 21 bases in between. This CDR3 spans 14 amino acids. Germline lookup yields CDR1 SQVTM and CDR2 ANQGSEA. CDR3 nucleotide sequence: TGCAGCGTCCTCGACTTCGGCTTGCGGAGTGAGCAGTTCTTC. The encoded protein is CSVLDFGLRSEQFF.

This clonotype was counted at least ten times. This chain links TRBV20-1 with TRBJ2-7; no definite D call. This CDR3 is built from 12 residues. V dropped 0 bases and J dropped 3 bases, with 6 bases sitting between them. Looked up from germline, CDR1 is DFQATT and CDR2 is SNEGSKA (reference sequence). For the CDR3, the DNA is TGCAGTGCTAGAGACCCTAACTACGAGCAGTACTTC. Its translation: CSARDPNYEQYF.

The rearrangement joins TRBV11-2 to TRBJ2-5; possibly TRBD2 for D (5 bases). Germline CDR1 SGHAT, CDR2 FQNNGV. The V gene lost 0 bases and the J gene lost 4 bases, with 15 bases spanning the gap. The CDR3 length is 16 residues. DNA for the CDR3: TGTGCCAGCAGCTTAGATTATGAGAGGGATGGAGAGACCCAGTACTTC. It is translated as CASSLDYERDGETQYF.

This clonotype was found many times. The chain combines TRBV7-9 with TRBJ2-1; 9 bases map to TRBD2. This CDR3 region has 15 residues. Germline V gene lookup returns CDR1 SEHNR and CDR2 FQNEAQ (reference sequence). After removal of 6 bases from V and 8 bases from J, the junction contained 11 bases not matched to a gene. This chain's CDR3 is CASRGRLAEAYEQFF. In DNA form, the CDR3 reads TGTGCCAGCAGAGGGAGACTAGCGGAAGCGTATGAGCAGTTCTTC.

This clonotype came up many times. The chain has TRBV5-6 and TRBJ1-6, with D uncertain. This CDR3 is 17 amino acids long. The germline V and J ends were trimmed by 3 bases and 3 bases, with 16 bases remaining between them. CDR1 and CDR2 from the germline V gene are SGHDT and YYEEEE. The CDR3 sequence is CASSSVRRTDYNSPLHF. CDR3 DNA: TGTGCCAGCAGCTCCGTCCGACGGACGGACTATAATTCACCCCTCCACTTT.

The table lists this clonotype with a few counts. The chain links TRBV2 to TRBJ2-3, with D hard to call. The V and J ends lost 6 bases and 2 bases respectively, with 15 bases between them. The V gene's germline CDR1 is SNHLY and CDR2 FYNNEI. The CDR3 has 15 amino acids. CDR3 loop: CASSPPGSYTDTQYF. As DNA, the CDR3 is TGTGCCAGCAGCCCGCCCGGGTCCTACACAGATACGCAGTATTTT. Together with reference TRBV2 and TRBJ2-3, the CDR3 gives the full variable domain: EPEVTQTPSHQVTQMGQEVILRCVPISNHLYFYWYRQILGQKVEFLVSFYNNEISEKSEIFDDQFSVERPDGSNFTLKIRSTKLEDSAMYFCASSPPGSYTDTQYFGPGTRLTVL.

This clonotype was seen a few times. V is TRBV11-2 and J is TRBJ2-5; a weak D match, TRBD2 (6 bases). Germline V gene sequence: CDR1 SGHAT, CDR2 FQNNGV. Trimming pared 5 bases from V and 1 base from J, leaving 23 bases between. This CDR3 comprises 18 residues. The CDR3: CASSPLGGNAAFQETQYF. CDR3 sequence (DNA): TGTGCCAGCAGCCCCCTGGGGGGAAACGCGGCCTTCCAAGAGACCCAGTACTTC.

This clonotype has only a few counts. The chain employs TRBV7-8 and TRBJ2-6; no firm D call. V was pared by 1 base and J by 1 base, with 11 bases between. CDR3 size: 17 residues. Germline loops: CDR1 SGHVS, CDR2 FQNEAQ. The CDR3 DNA reads TGTGCCAGCAGCTTAGGTCCAAAGGGATCTGGGGCCAACGTCCTGACTTTC. Its translation is CASSLGPKGSGANVLTF.

Many counts were recorded for this clonotype. The chain combines TRBV6-2 or TRBV6-3 with TRBJ2-5; 10 bases match TRBD2. Per germline, CDR1 MNHEY and CDR2 SVGEGT. V lost 2 bases, J lost 1 base, and 1 base stayed unmatched. This CDR3 region has 15 residues. CDR3 in amino acids: CASSYPSGGQETQYF. In DNA, the CDR3 is TGTGCCAGCAGTTACCCTAGCGGGGGCCAAGAGACCCAGTACTTC.

The sample holds a few counts of this clonotype. The chain uses TRBV4-1 and TRBJ1-2; tentatively, D is TRBD1 (5 bases). Germline V lookup: CDR1 MGHRA, CDR2 YSYEKL. The length of the CDR3 is 15 residues. Trimming removed 2 bases at V and 1 base at J, with 11 bases between. The CDR3: CASSQSGTDNYGYTF. CDR3 nucleotide sequence: TGCGCCAGCAGCCAATCCGGGACCGATAACTATGGCTACACCTTC.

In this sample, this clonotype turned up a few times. The rearrangement joins TRBV12-3 or TRBV12-4 to TRBJ2-7, with no clear D. This CDR3 contains 13 residues. The V and J ends lost 5 bases and 6 bases respectively, with 14 bases between them. The CDR3 DNA reads as TGTGCCAGCAGTCTCGGGTATGGCTCCGAGCAGTACTTC. Its protein is CASSLGYGSEQYF.